This is a list of T cell receptor beta chains from one sample in a study of blood T cell repertoires in COVID-19. Assay used: immunoSEQ multiplex PCR; TCRdb lists only in-frame clones, some missing. The sample shows around 190,000 clones, roughly 88% of them seen only once. Sequenced input: peripheral blood. These receptors were taken from a human donor in a cohort sampled during active COVID-19. The CDR3 runs from the conserved cysteine through the conserved F or W. The order of the fields is D gene, V gene, J gene, clone size, CDR3 DNA, CDR3 protein. A D gene is named only where the DNA matches it firmly. Clone size is stated in some rows and not others, as once, few, many or a class when expanded.

>NA|TRBV11-1|TRBJ2-1|NA
TGTGCCAGCAGCTCAACAGGGAGCTCCTACAATGAGCAGTTCTTC
CASSSTGSSYNEQFF
>NA|TRBV11-2|TRBJ1-2|NA
TGTGCCAGCAGCTCCCCCAGGAAGAACTATGGCTACACCTTC
CASSSPRKNYGYTF
>NA|TRBV10-3|TRBJ2-7|NA
TGTGCCATCAGGCCTAGGGTAGAGGCGGGCGAGCAGTACTTC
CAIRPRVEAGEQYF
>NA|TRBV3-1/TRBV3-2|TRBJ2-5|NA
TGTGCCAGCAGCCAAAACCCAGGGAACCAAGAGACCCAGTACTTC
CASSQNPGNQETQYF
>TRBD1|TRBV7-9|TRBJ1-5|NA
TGTGCCAGCAGCTTAGAAGCCGGGACAGGGTTCAATCAGCCCCAGCATTTT
CASSLEAGTGFNQPQHF
>TRBD1|TRBV28|TRBJ1-5|NA
TGTGCCAGCAGTGAACCGGGACAGAACTACTATCAGCCCCAGCATTTT
CASSEPGQNYYQPQHF
>TRBD1|TRBV18|TRBJ2-7|NA
TGTGCCAGCTCACCGCTCGGGACAGCTTACGAGCAGTACTTC
CASSPLGTAYEQYF
>NA|TRBV5-1|TRBJ2-1|few
TGCGCCAGCAGCACCATACAGAACAATGAGCAGTTCTTC
CASSTIQNNEQFF
>NA|TRBV5-4|TRBJ1-2|NA
TGTGCCAGCAGCTTGGGGGGTGCGACAGCGACGGGGGATGGCTACACCTTC
CASSLGGATATGDGYTF
>TRBD2|TRBV19|TRBJ2-1|NA
TGTGCCAGTAGTATTGGGCTAGCGGGGTACAATGAGCAGTTCTTC
CASSIGLAGYNEQFF
>TRBD1|TRBV28|TRBJ1-4|NA
TGTGCCAGCAGTCGGACAGGGTGGAATGAAAAACTGTTTTTT
CASSRTGWNEKLFF
>TRBD2|TRBV7-2|TRBJ2-7|NA
TGTGCCAGCAGCTTAGCTGGGGGGGGTTCCTACGAGCAGTACTTC
CASSLAGGGSYEQYF
>TRBD2|TRBV5-1|TRBJ2-7|NA
TGCGCCAGCAGCTTGGAACTAGCGGGGAACTCCTACGAGCAGTACTTC
CASSLELAGNSYEQYF
>NA|TRBV24-1|TRBJ1-6|NA
TGTGCCACCAGTGACCTCCGGGACACAGGCAAGAATTCACCCCTCCACTTT
CATSDLRDTGKNSPLHF
>NA|TRBV2|TRBJ2-2|NA
TGTGCCAGCACGCTGGCAGTCAACACCGGGGAGCTGTTTTTT
CASTLAVNTGELFF
>TRBD2|TRBV27|TRBJ2-1|NA
TGTGCCAGCAGTTCCCTAGCGGGAGGGCGGGACAATGAGCAGTTCTTC
CASSSLAGGRDNEQFF
>NA|TRBV5-1|TRBJ1-3|NA
TGCGCCAGCAGCCCACTGACAAACTCTGGAAACACCATATATTTT
CASSPLTNSGNTIYF
>TRBD2|TRBV28|TRBJ2-1|once
TGTGCCAGCAGTGATAGCGGGAGGGGCTTCACGCAGTTCTTC
CASSDSGRGFTQFF
>NA|TRBV9|TRBJ1-6|NA
TGTGCCAGCAGCGTCCACGGGGGTGAGAATTCACCCCTCCACTTT
CASSVHGGENSPLHF
>NA|TRBV28|TRBJ1-4|once
TGTGCCAGCAGTTTACAGGGTGCAACTAATGAAAAACTGTTTTTT
CASSLQGATNEKLFF
>NA|TRBV11-2|TRBJ1-4|NA
TGTGCCAGCAGCCTGGGACAAACTAATGAAAAACTGTTTTTT
CASSLGQTNEKLFF
>TRBD1|TRBV5-1|TRBJ1-1|NA
TGCGCCAGCAGCTCCCGGACAGGGAGGACCGCTTTCTTT
CASSSRTGRTAFF
>TRBD2|TRBV11-3|TRBJ2-5|NA
TGTGCCAGCAGCTTGGGACTAGCGGGAGCAGGGGAGACCCAGTACTTC
CASSLGLAGAGETQYF
>TRBD1|TRBV10-3|TRBJ2-1|NA
TGTGCCATCAGTCCTACAGGGGACTACAATGAGCAGTTCTTC
CAISPTGDYNEQFF
>TRBD2|TRBV7-2|TRBJ2-1|NA
TGTGCCAGCAGCTGGAACTTAGCGGGAGGGCCCCATAATGAGCAGTTCTTC
CASSWNLAGGPHNEQFF
>TRBD1|TRBV5-1|TRBJ2-3|NA
TGCGCCAGCAGCTTGCTGGGACAGGGGGGCACAGATACGCAGTATTTT
CASSLLGQGGTDTQYF
>TRBD1|TRBV7-6|TRBJ1-1|NA
TGTGCCAGCAGCTTAGGGGACAGGGGGATGAACACTGAAGCTTTCTTT
CASSLGDRGMNTEAFF
>NA|TRBV7-9|TRBJ2-6|NA
TGTGCCAGCAGCTTCGTAAGAGGTGGGGCCAACGTCCTGACTTTC
CASSFVRGGANVLTF
>NA|TRBV14|TRBJ1-1|NA
TGTGCCAGCAGCCAAGCTCTTATAAGGGGCACTGAAGCTTTCTTT
CASSQALIRGTEAFF
>NA|TRBV5-1|TRBJ2-3|NA
TGCGCCAGCAGCTTCTACCTCGATACGCAGTATTTT
CASSFYLDTQYF
>TRBD2|TRBV19|TRBJ2-1|once
TGTGCCAGTAGTATAGATGGGACTAGCGGGGGGTCCAGGGTCCACAATGAGCAGTTCTTC
CASSIDGTSGGSRVHNEQFF
>TRBD2|TRBV29-1|TRBJ2-7|NA
TGCAGCGTTACGTCTAGCGGTTCCTACGAGCAGTACTTC
CSVTSSGSYEQYF
>NA|TRBV7-7|TRBJ2-3|NA
TGTGCTAGCAGCTTATCGACTAGACCCACAGATACGCAGTATTTT
CASSLSTRPTDTQYF
>NA|TRBV24-1|TRBJ1-1|once
TGTGCCACCAGTGATAGGGCAGGGCCTGAAGCTTTCTTT
CATSDRAGPEAFF
>TRBD2|TRBV6-6|TRBJ2-1|once
TGTGCCAGCAGTTACAACGGGAGGGCCAATGGAAATGAGCAGTTCTTC
CASSYNGRANGNEQFF
>NA|TRBV4-1|TRBJ1-5|once
TGCGCCAGCAGCCCGGAACGGGGTCAGCCCCAGCATTTT
CASSPERGQPQHF
>TRBD1|TRBV29-1|TRBJ1-2|NA
TGCAGCGTAACAGGACAGGGAGCCTATGGCTACACCTTC
CSVTGQGAYGYTF
>TRBD1|TRBV5-1|TRBJ2-7|once
TGCGCCAGCAGCTGGGTGGGGACAGGGTTCTACGAGCAGTACTTC
CASSWVGTGFYEQYF
>NA|TRBV6-5|TRBJ2-3|NA
TGTGCCAGCCAGGGATTTCCCACAGATACGCAGTATTTT
CASQGFPTDTQYF
>NA|TRBV30|TRBJ2-7|NA
TGTGCCTGGAGTGTAGCCTGGGGCCCCTACGAGCAGTACTTC
CAWSVAWGPYEQYF